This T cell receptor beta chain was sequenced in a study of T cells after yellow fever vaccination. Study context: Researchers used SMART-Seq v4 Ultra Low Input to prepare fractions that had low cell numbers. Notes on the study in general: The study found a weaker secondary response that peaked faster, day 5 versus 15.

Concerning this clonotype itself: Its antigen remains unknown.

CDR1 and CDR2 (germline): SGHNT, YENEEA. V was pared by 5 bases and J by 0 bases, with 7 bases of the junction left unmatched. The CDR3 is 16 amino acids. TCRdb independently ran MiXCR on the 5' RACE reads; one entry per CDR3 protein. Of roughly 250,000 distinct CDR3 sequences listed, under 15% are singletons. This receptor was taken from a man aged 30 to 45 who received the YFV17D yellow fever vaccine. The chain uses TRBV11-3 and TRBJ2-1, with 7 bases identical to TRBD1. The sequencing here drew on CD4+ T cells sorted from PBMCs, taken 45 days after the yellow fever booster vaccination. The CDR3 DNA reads TGTGCCAGCAGCCCCGGGACAGTGAGCTCCTACAATGAGCAGTTCTTC. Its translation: CASSPGTVSSYNEQFF.